The entry below describes one TCR beta chain. Its antigen is as yet unknown. This CDR3 is 15 amino acids long. V was pared by 7 bases and J by 0 bases, with 13 bases between. Germline V lookup: CDR1 LNHNV, CDR2 YYDKDF (reference sequence). These data come from a study of T-cell memory formation after mild COVID-19. Study-wide findings and caveats: Most CD4+ clones that shrank were in CM and EM, while CD8+ ones turned up in EMRA. Whereas later expanders leaned CD4+, clones contracting day 15 to 85 showed a balanced CD4/CD8 makeup.

The 5'RACE method, run with constant-segment primers, produced TCR alpha and TCR beta cDNA libraries (carrying sample barcodes and UMIs). Using its own MiXCR run on the 5' RACE reads, TCRdb lists one record per CDR3 protein. This table has around 340,000 distinct CDR3 sequences, around 21% appearing once. The TCR comes from an adult woman who had mild COVID-19 (a few samples of this study predate the infection). Cell type and time point are not known. This sequence joins TRBV15 and TRBJ1-5; possibly TRBD1 for D (5 bases). Specimen: PBMCs or a T cell subset sorted from them (not recorded which). CDR3 sequence: CATTSDTHSNQPQHF. DNA of the CDR3: TGTGCCACCACTTCGGACACTCATAGCAATCAGCCCCAGCATTTT.